The rows below give T cell receptor beta chains drawn from one sample of a study. One entry per CDR3 protein, called by TCRdb with MiXCR from the 5' RACE reads. In the table there are 20,000 to 25,000 distinct CDR3 sequences, less than 40% of which are singletons. The specimen was tumor-infiltrating naive CD4+ T cells sorted from the breast tumor. The receptors derive from a female donor with breast cancer. Both conserved end residues are part of each CDR3. D genes are given only for firm matches. Some rows mark clone size as missing; the rest say once, few, many or name a class of expanded clone.

V gene	D gene	clone size	J gene	CDR3 DNA	CDR3 protein
TRBV19	TRBD2	-	TRBJ2-2	TGTGCCAGTAGTATGGCTAGCGGGAGCGACACCGGGGAGCTGTTTTTT	CASSMASGSDTGELFF
TRBV6-6	TRBD1	many	TRBJ1-1	TGTGCCAGCAGCAGACAGGGAGGGTTGGCTGAAGCTTTCTTT	CASSRQGGLAEAFF
TRBV6-1	TRBD1	many	TRBJ2-7	TGTGCCAGCGCCCCGACGGACAGGGCCTACGAGCAGTACTTC	CASAPTDRAYEQYF
TRBV6-5	-	-	TRBJ1-5	TGTGCCAGCAGTGCCCGCGGCAGGGGTAGGACTCAGCCCCAGCATTTT	CASSARGRGRTQPQHF
TRBV5-4	TRBD1	-	TRBJ2-3	TGTGCCAGCAGCGAGCCGGGACAGGGAGCCGATACGCAGTATTTT	CASSEPGQGADTQYF
TRBV18	TRBD1	many	TRBJ1-4	TGTGCCAGCTCACCGGAGGCAGGGGGGAATGAAAAACTGTTTTTT	CASSPEAGGNEKLFF
TRBV7-6	TRBD1	many	TRBJ1-2	TGTGCCAGCAGCTTAGATACAGGGGCCCTTGGCTACACCTTC	CASSLDTGALGYTF
TRBV12-3/TRBV12-4	-	many	TRBJ2-1	TGTGCCAGCAGTTCGACCCGAGGGCAGTTCTTC	CASSSTRGQFF
TRBV6-6	-	-	TRBJ1-5	TGTGCCAGCAGTTACTCAGGGAGCAATCAGCCCCAGCATTTT	CASSYSGSNQPQHF
TRBV4-1	-	-	TRBJ2-1	TGCGCCAGCAGCCAGGGGCCTGAGGGATATGAGCAGTCCTTC	CASSQGPEGYEQSF
TRBV7-3	-	many	TRBJ2-1	TGTGCCAGCAGCTTAACTCCGGGATCCTACAATGAGCAGTTCTTC	CASSLTPGSYNEQFF
TRBV2	-	few	TRBJ1-1	TGTGCCAGCAGTGAAAGTGGACGGAGGAACACTGAAGCTTTCTTT	CASSESGRRNTEAFF
TRBV9	TRBD2	many	TRBJ2-1	TGTGCCAGCGGCGAGACCCGGTTAGGGCGGGAGGTCAATGAGCAGTTCTTC	CASGETRLGREVNEQFF
TRBV20-1	-	few	TRBJ2-7	TGCAGTGCCGTAGGGGGGGAGCAGTACTTC	CSAVGGEQYF
TRBV7-6	-	-	TRBJ2-7	TGTGCCAGCAGCTTGGCGACTAGCTACGAGCAGTACTTC	CASSLATSYEQYF
TRBV6-5	-	-	TRBJ2-4	TGTGCCAGCAGTTACAGGGACTGGACCAAAAACATTCAGTACTTC	CASSYRDWTKNIQYF
TRBV3-1	TRBD2	-	TRBJ2-1	TGTGCCAGCAGCCAGGAGAGGAGACTAGCGAAAGTAAATGAGCAGTTCTTC	CASSQERRLAKVNEQFF
TRBV5-1	TRBD1	few	TRBJ2-7	TGCGCCAGCGCCCGCCTCCAGGGACAGGGTTACGAGCAGTACTTC	CASARLQGQGYEQYF
TRBV7-3	-	medium-sized	TRBJ2-1	TGTGCCAGCAGCTTAACGGGGCTCTTCGATGAGCAGTTCTTC	CASSLTGLFDEQFF
TRBV6-1	-	-	TRBJ2-7	TGTGCCAGCAGTAAAGACAGGAACTACGAGCAGTACTTC	CASSKDRNYEQYF
TRBV12-3/TRBV12-4	TRBD2	many	TRBJ2-1	TGTGCCAGCAGATATAGCGGGAGGGTGGATGAGCAGTTCTTC	CASRYSGRVDEQFF
TRBV25-1	TRBD2	medium-sized	TRBJ2-3	TGTGCCAGCAGTGTTCAACATCTAGCGGGAGGCCGCCAAGATACGCAGTATTTT	CASSVQHLAGGRQDTQYF
TRBV12-3/TRBV12-4	TRBD1	few	TRBJ1-1	TGTGCCAGCAGCCAGAGACCAGGACAGGGGACAAACACTGAAGCTTTCTTT	CASSQRPGQGTNTEAFF
TRBV6-5	-	-	TRBJ1-5	TGTGCCAGCAGTTCCGACAGTTCCCCCAATCAGCCCCAGCATTTT	CASSSDSSPNQPQHF
TRBV5-1	-	many	TRBJ1-1	TGCGCCAGCAGCTTGGTAATGGACACTGAAGCTTTCTTT	CASSLVMDTEAFF
TRBV25-1	-	-	TRBJ2-1	TGTGCCAGCAGTGAAGGGAGGGGGTACAATGAGCAGTTCTTC	CASSEGRGYNEQFF
TRBV12-3/TRBV12-4	-	-	TRBJ2-1	TGTGCCAGCAGTTTTCGTCAGGGGAGGGATGAGCGGTTCTTC	CASSFRQGRDERFF
TRBV25-1	-	medium-sized	TRBJ1-2	TGTGCCAGCAGTGAGGGGGGCAGGGCGGGCTATGGCTACACCTTC	CASSEGGRAGYGYTF
TRBV5-1	TRBD2	many	TRBJ2-1	TGCGCCAGCAGCGGGGGGACTAGCGGGAACGTTGAGCAGTTCTTC	CASSGGTSGNVEQFF
TRBV7-8	TRBD2	-	TRBJ2-3	TGTGCCAGCAGCTTAGCGTTGCGGGAGGGCACAGATACGCAGTATTTT	CASSLALREGTDTQYF
TRBV20-1	-	many	TRBJ2-1	TGCAGTGCTAGCGCCAGCGGATCCTACAATGAGCAGTTCTTC	CSASASGSYNEQFF
TRBV6-4	TRBD1	-	TRBJ2-1	TGTGCCAGCAGTGACGGGACAGGGGGCAATGAGCAGTTCTTC	CASSDGTGGNEQFF
TRBV4-1	-	medium-sized	TRBJ1-2	TGCGCCAGCAGCCATATCCCGGCAGGGGCGCACTATGGCTACACCTTC	CASSHIPAGAHYGYTF
TRBV20-1	TRBD2	many	TRBJ2-1	TGCAGTGCAGACACTAGCGGGAGGTTTGTTGAGCAGTTCTTC	CSADTSGRFVEQFF
TRBV20-1	-	-	TRBJ1-1	TGCAGTGCTAGGGGAGTAGACACTGAAGCTTTCTTT	CSARGVDTEAFF
TRBV5-1	-	once	TRBJ1-2	TGCGCCAGCAGCTTGGAGCCAAGAGGCTATGGCTACACCTTC	CASSLEPRGYGYTF
TRBV10-2	-	many	TRBJ1-1	TGCGCCAGCAAAACAGGGAGCACTGAAGCTTTCTTT	CASKTGSTEAFF
TRBV5-5	TRBD1	-	TRBJ2-4	TGTGCCAGCAGCTTTTGGGGACAGGGAGGGGGCGTGGCCAAAGACATTCAGTACTTC	CASSFWGQGGGVAKDIQYF
TRBV29-1	TRBD2	medium-sized	TRBJ2-1	TGCAGCGTTGGAGGGCTAGCGGGAGAAAGGTACAATGAGCAGTTCTTC	CSVGGLAGERYNEQFF
TRBV6-6	-	-	TRBJ2-7	TGTGCCACCCTCGGTGCGGCCCACTACGAGCAGTACTTC	CATLGAAHYEQYF
TRBV5-6	-	few	TRBJ2-7	TGTGCCAGCAGCTTGGGGGTACTCGTAACCTACGAGCAGTACTTC	CASSLGVLVTYEQYF
TRBV6-5	-	many	TRBJ1-2	TGTGCCAGCAGTAAAGACAGCTTTGGCTACACCTTC	CASSKDSFGYTF
TRBV7-9	-	many	TRBJ2-1	TGTGCCAGCAGCTTAGGCGGCACCCATGAGCAGTTCTTC	CASSLGGTHEQFF
TRBV6-2/TRBV6-3	-	many	TRBJ2-1	TGTGCCAGCAGTTACTCTGGGTTTAAGTTGAATTACAATGAGCAGTTCTTC	CASSYSGFKLNYNEQFF
TRBV6-6	-	-	TRBJ2-7	TGTGCCAGCAGCCCGACAGGACGCTACGAGCAGTACTTC	CASSPTGRYEQYF
TRBV12-3/TRBV12-4	-	-	TRBJ1-5	TGTGCCAGCAGTAAGACAGCTACCCTCAATCAGCCCCAGCATTTT	CASSKTATLNQPQHF
TRBV5-5	-	many	TRBJ1-5	TGTGCCAGCAGCTTAGGTTATAGCAATCAGCCCCAGCATTTT	CASSLGYSNQPQHF
TRBV6-1	TRBD2	few	TRBJ2-1	TGTGCCAGCAGTGCCTTAGCGGGAGGAGGAAATGAGCAGTTCTTC	CASSALAGGGNEQFF
TRBV29-1	-	-	TRBJ1-1	TGCAGCGGGAGTTTGATGAACACTGAAGCTTTCTTT	CSGSLMNTEAFF
TRBV10-2	TRBD1	medium-sized	TRBJ1-5	TGCGCCAGCACCCCCGGACAGGGGGGCAATCAGCCCCAGCATTTT	CASTPGQGGNQPQHF
TRBV7-3	TRBD1	many	TRBJ2-7	TGTGCCAGCAGCCTAGACCCCGGGACAGACTACGAGCAGTACTTC	CASSLDPGTDYEQYF
TRBV5-5	TRBD1	medium-sized	TRBJ2-1	TGTGCCAGCAGCGTCACAGGGGGCTCCTACAATGAGCAGTTCTTC	CASSVTGGSYNEQFF
TRBV6-5	TRBD1	few	TRBJ1-3	TGTGCCAGCAGGCGGACAGGAGCTGGAAACACCATATATTTT	CASRRTGAGNTIYF
TRBV5-1	TRBD1	many	TRBJ2-7	TGCGCCAGCAGCGTCGGGACAGGGGGCCTCGAGCAGTACTTC	CASSVGTGGLEQYF
TRBV20-1	-	many	TRBJ2-7	TGCAGTGCTAGAGATTGGACGTACGAGCAGTACTTC	CSARDWTYEQYF